The T cell receptor (beta chain) under discussion was sequenced for a study of T cells after yellow fever vaccination. TCRdb re-called the 5' RACE reads with MiXCR, one entry per CDR3 protein. The sample lists hundreds of thousands of distinct CDR3 sequences, around 10% occurring once. Only a few counts were recorded for this clonotype. The V and J ends lost 6 bases and 3 bases respectively, with 15 bases between them. This CDR3 is 14 amino acids long. This specimen was PBMCs, taken on the day of the first yellow fever vaccination. The V gene is TRBV12-3 or TRBV12-4, the J gene TRBJ2-7; D may be TRBD2 (6 bases). The sequence derives from a man aged 18 to 35 who received the YFV17D yellow fever vaccine. The CDR3 region has the DNA TGTGCCAGCAGAGGACGGCGGGGTCACTACGAGCAGTACTTC. Protein product: CASRGRRGHYEQYF.